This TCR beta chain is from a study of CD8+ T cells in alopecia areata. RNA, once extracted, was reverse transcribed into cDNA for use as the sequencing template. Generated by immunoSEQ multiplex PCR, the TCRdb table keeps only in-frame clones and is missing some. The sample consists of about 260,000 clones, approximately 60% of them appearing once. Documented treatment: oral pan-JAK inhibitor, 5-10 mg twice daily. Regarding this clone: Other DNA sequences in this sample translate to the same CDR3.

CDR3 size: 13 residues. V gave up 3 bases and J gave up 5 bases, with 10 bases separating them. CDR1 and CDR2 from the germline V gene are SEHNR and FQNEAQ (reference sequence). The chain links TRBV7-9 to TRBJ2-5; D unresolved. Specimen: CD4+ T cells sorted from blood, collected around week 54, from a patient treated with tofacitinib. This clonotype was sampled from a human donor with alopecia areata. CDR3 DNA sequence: TGTGCCAGCAGCTTCCGCGGAGAGGAGACCCAGTACTTC. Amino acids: CASSFRGEETQYF.